The 6 T cell receptor beta chains below come from one sample, sequenced in a study of T cell changes during pregnancy in multiple sclerosis. This table comes from immunoSEQ multiplex PCR, and its TCRdb copy is limited to in-frame clones, with some not included. The sample holds some 100,000 clones; roughly 93% are singletons and the top ten take over 0.7%. Sequencing was performed on peripheral blood, taken before pregnancy. The receptors shown here come from a female donor with multiple sclerosis, enrolled in a pregnancy study.

DNA of the CDR3: TGTGCCAGCAGTTTAAGACAGTCCCTCGGGGAGCTGTTTTTT. This encodes CASSLRQSLGELFF. The chain is built from TRBV27 and TRBJ2-2; D perhaps matches TRBD1 (5 bases). Germline CDR1 is MNHEY and CDR2 is SMNVEV (reference sequence). This CDR3 has 14 amino acids. V lost 2 bases and J 7 bases, leaving 11 bases between the germline ends.

In its sample, this clone was seen once. The chain couples TRBV27 to TRBJ2-2; no reliable D call. This CDR3 contains 13 residues. V was cut by 6 bases and J by 7 bases, with 12 bases left in between. Germline V lookup: CDR1 MNHEY, CDR2 SMNVEV (reference sequence). CDR3 in DNA: TGTGCCAGCAGATTTTCCTCTAGCGGGGAGCTGTTTTTT. Amino acid sequence: CASRFSSSGELFF.

The V call is TRBV5-1, the J call TRBJ2-7; TRBD2 agrees at 10 bases. The CDR3 totals 15 residues. The V gene end was trimmed by 7 bases and the J gene end by 2 bases; junction bases not matched to a gene: 9. The germline CDR1 and CDR2 sequences are SGHRS and YFSETQ. The CDR3 loop is CASRASGSPAYEQYF. The CDR3 DNA sequence: TGCGCCAGCCGGGCTAGCGGGAGCCCTGCCTACGAGCAGTACTTC.

This chain uses TRBV15 with TRBJ2-5; TRBD1 matches at 8 bases. The germline CDR1 and CDR2 sequences are LNHNV and YYDKDF (reference sequence). Trimming took 3 bases from V and 3 from J; bases not matched to a gene: 12. This CDR3 region has 17 residues. CDR3 sequence reads: CATSRGIGATGEETQYF. The DNA for the CDR3 is TGTGCCACCAGCAGGGGGATCGGGGCGACAGGGGAAGAGACCCAGTACTTC.

This clone was seen a handful of times. The rearrangement links TRBV4-2 to TRBJ2-2; 13 positions match TRBD2. This CDR3 is 17 amino acids long. The trim removed 2 bases at V and 5 bases at J, leaving 5 bases unmatched. Germline V gene lookup returns CDR1 LGHNA and CDR2 YNFKEQ. CDR3 nucleotide sequence: TGTGCCAGCAGCCAACATTGGACTAGCGGGAGTACCGGGGAGCTGTTTTTT. Translation: CASSQHWTSGSTGELFF.

V is TRBV5-1 and J is TRBJ2-1; TRBD1 agrees at 8 bases. The germline CDR1 and CDR2 sequences are SGHRS and YFSETQ. This CDR3 comprises 20 residues. Trimming removed 3 bases from V and 6 bases from J; junction bases left unmatched: 23. The DNA for the CDR3 is TGCGCCAGCAGCTCCCGTGGGGTCCCGCATACAGGGGGTAAGGGCAATGAGCAGTTCTTC. Translation: CASSSRGVPHTGGKGNEQFF.